This T cell receptor (beta chain) was identified in a study of blood T cells in healthy people across ages. Details on this clonotype: Relative to the germline gene, one junction end is altered; a read error may explain this.

The CDR3 totals 16 residues. Per the germline V gene, CDR1 is SGHVS and CDR2 is FQNEAQ. Together with a sample-barcoded 5' primer, a J-beta primer mix was included in a second PCR lasting roughly 6 to 12 cycles. TCRdb reprocessed the 5' RACE reads via MiXCR and lists one record per CDR3 protein. The data contain more than 900,000 distinct CDR3 sequences, around 29% of them singletons. This same sample was also part of a study on T cells of mothers and their children. Turning to that study: With the M1S primer of the second PCR, sample barcodes and 2-4 random nucleotides were added. Each mother yielded more than 9 million TCR beta CDR3 reads. Each child yielded some 3 million reads. Similar effects of thymic selection on TCR recombination output were recorded in related and unrelated pairs.

The receptor comes from a woman aged 35 to 49 in good health. This chain joins TRBV7-8 and TRBJ2-4, with D possibly TRBD1 on 6 matching bases. The sequenced sample was blood. The CDR3 sequence: CASSLEAPGAKNIRYF. CDR3 sequence (DNA): TGCGCCAGCAGCTTAGAAGCTCCAGGGGCCAAAAACATTCGGTACTTC.